This record looks at one TCR beta chain sequence and its context. Its antigen is undetermined. V lost 3 bases and J lost 1, with 9 bases in between. The CDR3 runs 14 residues. Looked up from germline, CDR1 is LNHNV and CDR2 is YYDKDF (reference sequence). This specimen comes from a study of response to subunit inactivated influenza vaccine. Using its own MiXCR run on the RT-PCR reads, TCRdb lists one record per CDR3 protein. This sample has 150,000 to 200,000 distinct CDR3 sequences, with approximately 12% found just once. Study-level results: Authors suggested seasonal influenza vaccinations each recruit few new T cells.

These sequences were also reported in another study, on T cells expressing NK-cell markers. As reported in that work: UMI-tagged 5'RACE template switching yielded the TCR beta cDNA. Sorted CD3+CD56+NKG2C+, CD3+CD56+NKG2C- and CD3+CD56-NKG2C+ T-cell subsets were beta-chain profiled. The authors sequenced eight donors, of whom seven were HCMV-seropositive and one was seronegative. Once again these clonotypes came out on top in the CD3+CD56-NKG2C+ fraction of several donors.

This material consisted of CD8+ T cells sorted from PBMCs, taken about 11 days after vaccination. The receptor's source is a middle-aged man who received an inactivated influenza vaccine. The genes are TRBV15 and TRBJ1-1, with D possibly being TRBD1 (5 bases). The CDR3 DNA reads TGTGCCACCAGCAGGCCCAGGGAGAACACTGAAGCTTTCTTT. This sequence encodes CATSRPRENTEAFF.